A selection of T cell receptor beta chains follows, all from one sample in a study of shared clonotypes between healthy human individuals. Repertoires were generated with immunoSEQ multiplex PCR, while TCRdb's copy carries only in-frame clones and drops some. The sample consists of some 2.1 million clones, over 85% of them appearing once. The material sequenced was naive CD8+ T cells sorted from blood. The receptor set was obtained from a man between 18 and 29 years old in good health. Each CDR3 is given with its conserved first and last residue. Fields, in order: clone size, D gene, V gene, J gene, CDR3 protein, CDR3 DNA. A D gene is named only where the DNA matches it firmly. Not every row has a clone size; where given, it reads once, few, many or a size class.

>once|TRBD1|TRBV10-1|TRBJ2-7
CASSDSGQGNGDEQYF
TGCGCCAGCAGTGACTCGGGACAGGGGAACGGAGACGAGCAGTACTTC
>-|-|TRBV9|TRBJ2-2
CASSSQSGELFF
TGTGCCAGCAGCTCCCAATCCGGGGAGCTGTTTTTT
>-|-|TRBV11-2|TRBJ2-7
CASSYRAVSYEQYF
TGTGCCAGCAGCTACCGGGCCGTTTCCTACGAGCAGTACTTC
>-|-|TRBV11-3|TRBJ1-1
CASSSLTLRFRGEAFF
TGTGCCAGCAGCTCCCTAACCTTAAGGTTTAGAGGTGAAGCTTTCTTT
>-|-|TRBV12-5|TRBJ1-5
CASGLPRQPGRGSWAQHF
TGTGCTAGTGGTTTGCCTCGGCAGCCAGGGAGAGGGTCATGGGCCCAGCATTTT
>-|TRBD2|TRBV9|TRBJ2-3
CASSVVGGGVTDTQYF
TGTGCCAGCAGCGTAGTTGGCGGGGGAGTTACAGATACGCAGTATTTT
>-|TRBD1|TRBV5-1|TRBJ2-7
CASSLDWTGFYEQYF
TGCGCCAGCAGCTTGGACTGGACAGGGTTCTACGAGCAGTACTTC
>once|TRBD2|TRBV7-8|TRBJ2-1
CASSPGLAGGTYNEQFF
TGTGCCAGCAGCCCGGGACTAGCGGGAGGGACTTACAATGAGCAGTTCTTC
>-|TRBD1|TRBV9|TRBJ2-3
CASSFNRDRSTDTQYF
TGTGCCAGCAGCTTCAACCGGGACAGAAGCACAGATACGCAGTATTTT
>once|-|TRBV29-1|TRBJ2-2
CSVEEGSGLTGELFF
TGCAGCGTTGAAGAGGGATCAGGGCTCACCGGGGAGCTGTTTTTT
>-|TRBD1|TRBV6-7|TRBJ2-7
CASPPGGDSYEQYF
TGTGCCAGCCCGCCAGGGGGTGACTCCTACGAGCAGTACTTC
>-|-|TRBV7-6|TRBJ2-7
CASSLMVRDEQYF
TGTGCCAGCAGCTTAATGGTTCGGGACGAGCAGTACTTC
>-|-|TRBV6-5|TRBJ2-7
CASSYGPSYEQYF
TGTGCCAGCAGTTATGGCCCCTCCTACGAGCAGTACTTC
>-|TRBD2|TRBV4-3|TRBJ2-1
CASSQGSGSYNEQFF
TGCGCCAGCAGCCAAGGGAGCGGGAGCTACAATGAGCAGTTCTTC
>-|TRBD2|TRBV18|TRBJ2-1
CASSPTSGRDDEQFF
TGTGCCAGCTCCCCCACCAGCGGGAGAGATGATGAGCAGTTCTTC
>-|-|TRBV4-1|TRBJ1-1
CASSLTGLNTEAFF
TGCGCCAGCAGCCTTACAGGGTTGAACACTGAAGCTTTCTTT
>-|-|TRBV30|TRBJ2-5
CAWSARALETQYF
TGTGCCTGGAGTGCCAGAGCTCTCGAGACCCAGTACTTC
>-|-|TRBV5-1|TRBJ2-7
CASSYGISYEQYF
TGCGCCAGCAGCTACGGGATCTCCTACGAGCAGTACTTC
>-|TRBD2|TRBV9|TRBJ2-1
CASSLGLAGGYEQFF
TGTGCCAGCAGCCTTGGACTAGCGGGGGGCTATGAGCAGTTCTTC
>-|-|TRBV5-1|TRBJ1-1
CASSLGTEAFF
TGCGCCAGCAGCTTGGGCACTGAAGCTTTCTTT
>-|-|TRBV9|TRBJ2-7
CASSVGGSYEQYF
TGTGCCAGCAGCGTCGGGGGATCCTACGAGCAGTACTTC
>-|TRBD1|TRBV29-1|TRBJ2-1
CSVDWGQGYNEQFF
TGCAGCGTTGATTGGGGACAGGGCTACAATGAGCAGTTCTTC
>-|-|TRBV28|TRBJ1-1
CASSPLGYGTEAFF
TGTGCCAGCAGTCCACTAGGGTATGGCACTGAAGCTTTCTTT
>-|-|TRBV5-1|TRBJ1-2
CASSLVSGVHGYTF
TGCGCCAGCAGCTTGGTATCCGGCGTTCATGGCTACACCTTC
>-|-|TRBV6-5|TRBJ1-2
CASSYSGRSGYTF
TGTGCCAGCAGTTATTCGGGGAGGAGTGGCTACACCTTC
>-|-|TRBV5-4|TRBJ2-5
CASSFQGGVAQYF
TGTGCCAGCAGCTTTCAGGGGGGGGTGGCCCAGTACTTC
>-|-|TRBV30|TRBJ2-7
CAWRARGRDSYEQYF
TGTGCCTGGAGAGCCCGGGGACGGGACTCCTACGAGCAGTACTTC
>-|TRBD1|TRBV2|TRBJ2-7
CASSDRDRAHEQYF
TGTGCCAGCAGTGACCGGGACAGGGCCCACGAGCAGTACTTC
>-|-|TRBV5-4|TRBJ1-6
CASSLRTDYNSPLHF
TGTGCCAGCAGCTTGAGGACGGACTATAATTCACCCCTCCACTTT
>-|TRBD1|TRBV30|TRBJ2-5
CAWKGGETQYF
TGTGCCTGGAAAGGGGGCGAGACCCAGTACTTC
>-|-|TRBV7-9|TRBJ2-7
CASSLGADHEQYF
TGTGCCAGCAGCTTAGGGGCGGACCACGAGCAGTACTTC
>-|-|TRBV4-3|TRBJ1-1
CASSQDQGSDEAFF
TGCGCCAGCAGCCAAGATCAGGGGAGTGATGAAGCTTTCTTT
>-|-|TRBV6-6|TRBJ1-2
CASSYSIDYGYTF
TGTGCCAGCAGTTACTCGATCGACTATGGCTACACCTTC
>-|TRBD1|TRBV30|TRBJ1-6
CAWSGTGVSNSPLHF
TGTGCCTGGAGTGGGACAGGGGTTTCAAATTCACCCCTCCACTTT
>-|-|TRBV6-1|TRBJ1-4
CASSARAFNEKLFF
TGTGCCAGCAGTGCCCGGGCCTTTAATGAAAAACTGTTTTTT
>-|TRBD1|TRBV28|TRBJ2-2
CASSLGQDANTGELFF
TGTGCCAGCAGTTTGGGACAGGACGCGAACACCGGGGAGCTGTTTTTT
>-|-|TRBV7-6|TRBJ2-7
CASSLDTSYEQYF
TGTGCCAGCAGCTTAGACACGTCCTACGAGCAGTACTTC
>-|-|TRBV30|TRBJ2-1
CAWSVDLYNEQFF
TGTGCCTGGAGTGTAGACCTTTACAATGAGCAGTTCTTC
>-|-|TRBV5-4|TRBJ1-3
CASSLGQVDTIYF
TGTGCCAGCAGCTTGGGACAGGTGGACACCATATATTTT
>-|TRBD1|TRBV11-2|TRBJ2-2
CASSPRQGDKGGELFF
TGTGCCAGCAGCCCGAGACAGGGCGACAAAGGCGGGGAGCTGTTTTTT
>-|TRBD2|TRBV7-2|TRBJ2-7
CASSWTSGASYEQYF
TGTGCCAGCAGCTGGACTAGCGGGGCCTCCTACGAGCAGTACTTC
>-|TRBD1|TRBV13|TRBJ1-1
CASSATGTEAFF
TGTGCCAGCAGCGCGACAGGGACTGAAGCTTTCTTT
>once|-|TRBV5-6|TRBJ1-1
CASSLGQIAFF
TGTGCCAGCAGCCTAGGACAGATAGCTTTCTTT
>-|-|TRBV7-6|TRBJ2-7
CASSVSRAPSYEQYF
TGTGCCAGCAGCGTATCCCGGGCTCCTTCCTACGAGCAGTACTTC
>-|-|TRBV7-9|TRBJ2-7
CASSGSAYEQYF
TGTGCCAGCTCGGGTAGTGCCTACGAGCAGTACTTC
>-|-|TRBV4-1|TRBJ2-3
CASSQTGSTDTQYF
TGCGCCAGCAGCCAAACAGGCTCCACAGATACGCAGTATTTT
>many|-|TRBV4-1|TRBJ2-5
CASSPGIQETQYF
TGCGCCAGCAGCCCGGGGATCCAAGAGACCCAGTACTTC
>-|TRBD2|TRBV6-5|TRBJ2-7
CASSTGLAGTYEQYF
TGTGCCAGCAGTACGGGACTAGCGGGCACCTACGAGCAGTACTTC
>once|-|TRBV5-1|TRBJ2-5
CASSLTGTETQYF
TGCGCCAGCAGCCTCACGGGTACAGAGACCCAGTACTTC
>-|-|TRBV4-1|TRBJ2-3
CASSQDFVSTDTQYF
TGCGCCAGCAGCCAAGATTTTGTAAGCACAGATACGCAGTATTTT
>-|-|TRBV11-2|TRBJ2-7
CASSYEQVQYEQYF
TGTGCCAGCAGCTATGAGCAGGTTCAGTACGAGCAGTACTTC
>-|-|TRBV7-9|TRBJ1-1
CASSLGEGLIKEAFF
TGTGCCAGCAGCTTAGGAGAGGGTTTGATTAAGGAAGCTTTCTTT
>-|TRBD2|TRBV9|TRBJ2-3
CASSVAPSGETDTQYF
TGTGCCAGCAGCGTGGCCCCTAGCGGGGAGACAGATACGCAGTATTTT
>-|-|TRBV27|TRBJ2-7
CASSLLGGHYEQYF
TGTGCCAGCAGTTTATTGGGGGGCCACTACGAGCAGTACTTC
>-|TRBD2|TRBV5-6|TRBJ2-1
CASSEGLAVNEQFF
TGTGCCAGCAGCGAGGGACTAGCGGTTAATGAGCAGTTCTTC
>-|-|TRBV27|TRBJ2-1
CASSLRGLYNEQFF
TGTGCCAGCAGTCTCCGAGGGCTATACAATGAGCAGTTCTTC
>-|-|TRBV6-1|TRBJ1-2
CASSEVGGGTTEDGYTF
TGTGCCAGCAGTGAAGTTGGAGGCGGGACAACGGAGGATGGCTACACCTTC